This T cell receptor (beta chain) originates from a study of blood T cell repertoires in COVID-19. Study context: Acute-phase and convalescent COVID-19 samples originated in the United States, Italy and Spain. T cells, B-cell-depleted T cells, or PBMCs supplied cDNA or gDNA.

CDR3 length: 14 residues. The ends were cut back, 4 bases at V and 7 bases at J, with 14 bases in the middle. Germline V gene lookup returns CDR1 MRHNA and CDR2 SNTAGT. In the authors' methods: Estimation of nucleated cell counts was performed using reference gene primer amplification. Clones were sequenced by immunoSEQ multiplex PCR, and TCRdb holds only the in-frame ones, with some missing. That table furnishes V, J and clone size, whereas the DNA furnished D and trimming. Among about 54,000 clones listed, roughly 79% were seen once. This rearrangement joins TRBV6-4 to TRBJ1-5, with D possibly being TRBD1 (5 bases). The sequencing sample was made of peripheral blood. The receptor was derived from an older woman with acute or convalescent COVID-19. The CDR3 nucleotides are TGTGCCAGCAGTGCGCAGGGTTCAGGGCAGCCCCAGCATTTT. Residues: CASSAQGSGQPQHF.